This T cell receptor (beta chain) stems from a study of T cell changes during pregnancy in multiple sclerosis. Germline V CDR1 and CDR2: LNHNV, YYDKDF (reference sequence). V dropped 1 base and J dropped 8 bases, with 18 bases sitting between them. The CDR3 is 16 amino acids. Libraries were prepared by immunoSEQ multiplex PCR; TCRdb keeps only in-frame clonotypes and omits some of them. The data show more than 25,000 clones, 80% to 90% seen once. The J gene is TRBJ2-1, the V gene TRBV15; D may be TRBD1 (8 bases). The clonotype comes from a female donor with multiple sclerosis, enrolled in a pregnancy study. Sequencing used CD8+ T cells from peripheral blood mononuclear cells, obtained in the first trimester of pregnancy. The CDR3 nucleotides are TGTGCCACCAGCAGAGTCCCAGGGGGCGGGGGCTATGAGCAGTTCTTC. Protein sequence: CATSRVPGGGGYEQFF.